One sample yielded the 17 T cell receptor beta chains listed below, sequenced in a study of cytomegalovirus exposure and HLA in healthy donors. The primer mix had 60 Vbeta and 13 Jbeta primers. Data came from immunoSEQ multiplex PCR; TCRdb stores just in-frame clones and leaves some out. The data contain about 130,000 clones, roughly 77% of them seen just once; the ten biggest clones take up 4.5% to 5%. Input material: PBMCs. These receptors all stem from a man younger than 40 in good health.

The chain combines TRBV19 with TRBJ2-7; TRBD1 matches 10 bases. The CDR3 contains 14 residues. With 6 bases clipped from V and 9 bases from J, the junction kept 11 bases outside the gene matches. CDR1 LNHDA and CDR2 SQIVND come from the germline V gene (reference sequence). For the CDR3, the DNA is TGTGCCAGTAGACCGAAGGGACAGGGGTTTTGGCAGTACTTC. Its translation: CASRPKGQGFWQYF.

This clone was seen only a few times. The chain links TRBV7-9 to TRBJ2-1; 12 positions agree with TRBD2. This CDR3 is 17 amino acids long. CDR1 is SEHNR and CDR2 is FQNEAQ in the germline V gene (reference sequence). The junction had 12 bases not matched to a gene; V was cut back by 5 bases and J by 7 bases. The CDR3 here is CASSLPLAGGGGNEQFF. The CDR3 DNA sequence: TGTGCCAGCAGCCTCCCTCTAGCGGGAGGGGGTGGGAATGAGCAGTTCTTC.

This chain connects TRBV5-1 to TRBJ2-1; no clear D gene. The germline V and J ends were trimmed by 4 bases and 8 bases, with 10 bases remaining between them. The CDR3 has 12 amino acids. The germline CDR1 and CDR2 sequences are SGHRS and YFSETQ. The CDR3 protein is CASSPSGHEQFF. The CDR3 DNA is TGCGCCAGCAGCCCCTCGGGTCATGAGCAGTTCTTC.

The chain has TRBV7-2 and TRBJ1-5; perhaps TRBD1 as D (6 bases). The CDR3 has 15 amino acids. V was clipped by 0 bases and J by 2 bases, with 8 bases between them. CDR1 is SGHTA, CDR2 FQGNSA, per germline. DNA of the CDR3: TGTGCCAGCAGCTTAGCGTCAGGGGGCAATCAGCCCCAGCATTTT. As protein: CASSLASGGNQPQHF.

This clone was seen a single time. The V and J genes are TRBV4-1 and TRBJ1-1; a possible D gene is TRBD1 (6 bases). Trimming shortened V by 2 bases and J by 1 base, and 11 bases separated the two germline ends. The CDR3 runs to 15 residues. Germline lookup yields CDR1 MGHRA and CDR2 YSYEKL. The CDR3 reads CASSQTGIANTEAFF. The CDR3 DNA sequence: TGCGCCAGCAGCCAAACAGGGATTGCGAACACTGAAGCTTTCTTT.

The chain couples TRBV29-1 to TRBJ2-2; 8 bases line up with TRBD1. The J segment lost 0 bases and the V segment lost 5 bases, leaving 5 bases of the junction unmatched. Germline V gene data show CDR1 as SQVTM and CDR2 as ANQGSEA. The length of the CDR3 is 15 residues. The CDR3: CSVRRGLSNTGELFF. In DNA, the CDR3 is TGCAGCGTTCGCAGGGGGCTGTCGAACACCGGGGAGCTGTTTTTT.

This rearrangement joins TRBV6-1 to TRBJ1-5, with D tentatively TRBD1 (5 bases). Germline V gene data show CDR1 as MNHNS and CDR2 as SASEGT. This CDR3 contains 15 residues. V lost 7 bases and J lost 2, with 15 bases in between. The DNA of the CDR3 is TGTGCCAGCAATAGGGCGCAGGGTGGCAATCAGCCCCAGCATTTT. This codes for CASNRAQGGNQPQHF.

The J gene is TRBJ2-7, the V gene TRBV19; TRBD1 might be the D (6 bases). There are 15 residues in the CDR3. Per the germline V gene, CDR1 is LNHDA and CDR2 is SQIVND (reference sequence). Trimming stripped 3 bases from V and 3 bases from J, with 15 bases between. CDR3 bases: TGTGCCAGTAGTATTGGGGGCATTTTTGGCTACGAGCAGTACTTC. It specifies CASSIGGIFGYEQYF. Complete variable domain (other parts from reference TRBV19 and TRBJ2-7): DGGITQSPKYLFRKEGQNVTLSCEQNLNHDAMYWYRQDPGQGLRLIYYSQIVNDFQKGDIAEGYSVSREKKESFPLTVTSAQKNPTAFYLCASSIGGIFGYEQYFGPGTRLTVT.

This chain uses TRBV28 with TRBJ1-1; perhaps TRBD1 as D (5 bases). Trimming left V 5 bases short and J 4 bases short, with 17 bases between. This CDR3 is 15 amino acids long. The germline gives CDR1 MDHEN, CDR2 SYDVKM. The CDR3 reads CASSHRGSGATEAFF. The CDR3 coding sequence is TGTGCCAGCAGTCACCGAGGCAGTGGGGCCACTGAAGCTTTCTTT.

The chain links TRBV11-3 to TRBJ2-1; 7 nucleotides agree with TRBD2. Unmatched junction bases numbered 3, after V lost 1 base and J lost 6 bases. Looked up from germline, CDR1 is SGHNT and CDR2 is YENEEA. The CDR3 runs to 14 residues. The CDR3 sequence: CASSLGDYFNEQFF. The CDR3 bases are TGTGCCAGCAGCTTAGGGGACTACTTCAATGAGCAGTTCTTC.

J is TRBJ2-3 and V is TRBV6-1; 12 bases align to TRBD2. The J segment lost 3 bases and the V segment lost 7 bases, leaving 5 bases of the junction unmatched. CDR3 length: 15 amino acids. Germline V CDR1 and CDR2: MNHNS, SASEGT. CDR3 loop: CASTSGRVWTDTQYF. The CDR3 bases are TGTGCCAGCACTAGCGGGAGGGTTTGGACAGATACGCAGTATTTT.

This clone was recorded only once. The chain carries TRBV7-9 and TRBJ1-4; 7 positions agree with TRBD1. Germline trimming cut 5 bases from V and 1 base from J; bases unmatched to any gene: 1. Germline CDR1 is SEHNR and CDR2 is FQNEAQ (reference sequence). The CDR3 extends over 14 amino acids. In DNA form, the CDR3 reads TGTGCCAGCAGCAGGACAGGAACTAATGAAAAACTGTTTTTT. It codes for CASSRTGTNEKLFF. Variable domain in full (rest from reference TRBV7-9 and TRBJ1-4): DTGVSQNPRHKITKRGQNVTFRCDPISEHNRLYWYRQTLGQGPEFLTYFQNEAQLEKSRLLSDRFSAERPKGSFSTLEIQRTEQGDSAMYLCASSRTGTNEKLFFGSGTQLSVL.

V is TRBV6-5 and J is TRBJ1-5; D remains unclear. V dropped 0 bases and J dropped 7 bases, with 7 bases sitting between them. CDR1 is MNHEY, CDR2 SVGAGI, per germline. The CDR3 is 13 residues long. CDR3: CASSYSIGQPQHF. Written as DNA, the CDR3 is TGTGCCAGCAGTTACTCGATCGGGCAGCCCCAGCATTTT.

This chain links TRBV9 with TRBJ2-2, with 9 bases fitting TRBD2. This CDR3 region has 16 residues. Germline V gene data show CDR1 as SGDLS and CDR2 as YYNGEE. The ends lost 0 bases at V and 2 bases at J; junction bases unmatched: 2. The CDR3 loop is CASSVASGTNTGELFF. CDR3 DNA: TGTGCCAGCAGCGTAGCTAGCGGGACTAACACCGGGGAGCTGTTTTTT.

This chain links TRBV7-8 with TRBJ2-7; 12 nucleotides agree with TRBD1. Germline values: CDR1 SGHVS, CDR2 FQNEAQ. This CDR3 has 16 residues. J gave up 0 bases and V 4 bases, and 4 bases lay outside the gene matches. The CDR3 sequence: CASSSGTGGVSYEQYF. CDR3 sequence (DNA): TGTGCCAGCAGCTCCGGGACAGGGGGCGTCTCCTACGAGCAGTACTTC.

The chain couples TRBV15 to TRBJ2-5, with D possibly matching TRBD2 (6 bases). V was cut by 0 bases and J by 4 bases, with 15 bases left in between. The CDR3 consists of 16 residues. Germline values: CDR1 LNHNV, CDR2 YYDKDF (reference sequence). This CDR3 reads CATSRDLTGSGETQYF. The CDR3 region has the DNA TGTGCCACCAGCAGAGATTTAACTGGTAGCGGAGAGACCCAGTACTTC.

A word on this clone: Germline is not matched at one junction end, which may reflect a read error. The gene calls are TRBV7-9 and TRBJ1-2, with TRBD1 matching 7 bases. The CDR3 sequence is 13 residues long. Germline CDR1 SEHNR, CDR2 FQNEAQ (reference sequence). CDR3 region: CSSSLDQGGDYTF. CDR3 sequence (DNA): TGTTCCAGCAGCTTAGACCAGGGGGGCGACTACACCTTC.